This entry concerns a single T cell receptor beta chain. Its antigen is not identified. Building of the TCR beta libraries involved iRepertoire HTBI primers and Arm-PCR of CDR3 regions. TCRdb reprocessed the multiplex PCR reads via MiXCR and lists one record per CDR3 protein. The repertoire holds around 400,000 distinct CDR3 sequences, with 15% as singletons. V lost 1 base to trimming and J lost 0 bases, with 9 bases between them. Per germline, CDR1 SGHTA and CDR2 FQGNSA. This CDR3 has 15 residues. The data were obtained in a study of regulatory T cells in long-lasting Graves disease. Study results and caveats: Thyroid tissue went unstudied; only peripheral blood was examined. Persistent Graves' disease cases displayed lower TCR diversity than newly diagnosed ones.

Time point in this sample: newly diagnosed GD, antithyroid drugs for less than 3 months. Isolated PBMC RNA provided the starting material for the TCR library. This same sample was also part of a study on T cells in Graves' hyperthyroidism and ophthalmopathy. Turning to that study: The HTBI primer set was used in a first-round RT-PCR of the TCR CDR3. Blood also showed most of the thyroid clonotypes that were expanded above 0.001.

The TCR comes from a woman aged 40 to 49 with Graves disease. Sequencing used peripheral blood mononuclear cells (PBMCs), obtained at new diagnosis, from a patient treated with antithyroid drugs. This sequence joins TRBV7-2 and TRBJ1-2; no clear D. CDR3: CASSLGSVTNYGYTF. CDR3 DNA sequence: TGTGCCAGCAGCTTAGGATCGGTGACTAACTATGGCTACACCTTC.